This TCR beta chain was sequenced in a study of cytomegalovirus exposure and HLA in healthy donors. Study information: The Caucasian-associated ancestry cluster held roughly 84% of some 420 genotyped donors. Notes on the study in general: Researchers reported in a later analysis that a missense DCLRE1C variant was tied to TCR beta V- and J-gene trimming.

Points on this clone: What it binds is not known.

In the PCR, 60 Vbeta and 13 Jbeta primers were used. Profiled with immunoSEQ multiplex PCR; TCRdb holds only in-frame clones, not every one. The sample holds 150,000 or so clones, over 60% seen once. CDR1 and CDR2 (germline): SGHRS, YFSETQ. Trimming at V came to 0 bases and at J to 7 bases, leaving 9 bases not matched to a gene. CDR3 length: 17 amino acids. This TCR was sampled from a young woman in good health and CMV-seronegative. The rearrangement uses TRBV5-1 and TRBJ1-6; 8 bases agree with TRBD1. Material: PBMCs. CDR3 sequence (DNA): TGCGCCAGCAGCTTGGAAGGAGGGACAGGAGTAAATTCACCCCTCCACTTT. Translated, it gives CASSLEGGTGVNSPLHF.